This T cell receptor beta chain was observed in a study of cytomegalovirus exposure and HLA in healthy donors. Germline V gene sequence: CDR1 MNHEY, CDR2 SMNVEV (reference sequence). The CDR3 length is 14 residues. With 5 bases clipped from V and 2 bases from J, the junction kept 5 bases outside the gene matches. Primers: 60 Vbeta forward and 13 Jbeta reverse. Data came from immunoSEQ multiplex PCR; TCRdb stores just in-frame clones and leaves some out. The table shows 85,000 to 130,000 clones, with about 75% occurring only once. This receptor was identified in a woman under 30 in good health and CMV-seropositive. The chain recombines TRBV27 with TRBJ2-7, with TRBD1 identical over 8 bases. The sequenced sample consisted of PBMCs. The CDR3 nucleotides are TGTGCCAGCAGTCCGAGACAGGGGACCTACGAGCAGTACTTC. It encodes CASSPRQGTYEQYF.